The rows below give T cell receptor beta chains drawn from one sample of a study of cytomegalovirus exposure and HLA in healthy donors. Generated by immunoSEQ multiplex PCR, the TCRdb table keeps only in-frame clones and is missing some. The repertoire holds 110,000 to 150,000 clones, 80% seen once, with roughly 1.2% in the top ten. Specimen: PBMCs. These receptors were collected from a male donor in good health and CMV-seropositive. CDR3s include the opening cysteine and the closing phenylalanine or tryptophan. A D gene is named only where the DNA matches it firmly. Rows may omit the clone size; those that give it use once, few, many or a size class.

J gene	V gene	clone size	D gene	CDR3 protein	CDR3 DNA
TRBJ2-7	TRBV29-1	.	.	CSVVTAYEQYF	TGCAGCGTTGTCACAGCCTACGAGCAGTACTTC
TRBJ2-7	TRBV7-2	few	TRBD1	CASSLVQGYSYEQYF	TGTGCCAGCAGCTTAGTACAGGGGTACTCCTACGAGCAGTACTTC
TRBJ1-2	TRBV7-9	.	.	CASSRRDAYYGYTF	TGTGCCAGCAGCCGGAGGGACGCCTACTATGGCTACACCTTC
TRBJ1-5	TRBV6-1	.	TRBD1	CASDRGSNQPQHF	TGTGCCTCGGACAGGGGTAGCAATCAGCCCCAGCATTTT
TRBJ2-2	TRBV6-8	.	TRBD2	CASIRGSGGAITGELFF	TGTGCCAGCATTCGGGGTAGCGGGGGGGCCATCACCGGGGAGCTGTTTTTT
TRBJ2-2	TRBV5-1	.	TRBD1	CASSQGQGANGELFF	TGCGCCAGCAGCCAGGGACAGGGGGCGAACGGGGAGCTGTTTTTT
TRBJ2-7	TRBV11-2	.	.	CANSLEGTGLDEQYF	TGTGCCAACAGCTTAGAAGGAACAGGGCTGGACGAGCAGTACTTC
TRBJ2-5	TRBV5-4	.	.	CASSLLGGRETQYF	TGTGCCAGCAGCTTGCTCGGAGGCCGGGAGACCCAGTACTTC
TRBJ2-7	TRBV2	.	.	CASSQYEQYF	TGTGCCAGCAGTCAATACGAGCAGTACTTC
TRBJ2-3	TRBV6-5	.	TRBD1	CASSSVTGQPTDTQYF	TGTGCCAGCAGTTCCGTTACGGGACAGCCCACAGATACGCAGTATTTT
TRBJ2-1	TRBV7-3	few	TRBD2	CASSLTSGHNEQFF	TGTGCCAGCAGCTTGACTAGCGGACACAATGAGCAGTTCTTC
TRBJ1-6	TRBV2	once	TRBD1	CASSPGQYNSPLHF	TGTGCCAGCAGTCCGGGACAGTATAATTCACCCCTCCACTTT
TRBJ1-1	TRBV29-1	.	TRBD1	CSGADRKSTEAFF	TGCAGCGGAGCGGACAGGAAGAGCACTGAAGCTTTCTTT
TRBJ2-1	TRBV7-3	.	TRBD2	CASSSQPGGTTFYNEQFF	TGTGCCAGCAGCTCCCAGCCCGGGGGGACCACCTTCTACAATGAGCAGTTCTTC
TRBJ2-7	TRBV19	.	.	CASSPGYEQYF	TGTGCCAGTAGTCCGGGCTACGAGCAGTACTTC
TRBJ1-2	TRBV9	once	.	CASSVLGQSPGYTF	TGTGCCAGCAGCGTATTGGGACAAAGTCCTGGCTACACCTTC
TRBJ2-1	TRBV7-9	.	.	CASSPEVSGPYNEQFF	TGTGCCAGCAGCCCAGAAGTAAGCGGGCCTTACAATGAGCAGTTCTTC
TRBJ1-6	TRBV5-1	.	TRBD1	CASAGTDNSPLHF	TGCGCCAGCGCCGGGACAGATAATTCACCCCTCCACTTT
TRBJ2-7	TRBV9	.	.	CASSGTTSYEQYF	TGTGCCAGCAGCGGGACAACTTCCTACGAGCAGTACTTC
TRBJ2-1	TRBV5-1	.	.	CASSPVGGSYNEQFF	TGCGCCAGCAGCCCCGTGGGGGGTTCCTACAATGAGCAGTTCTTC
TRBJ1-3	TRBV7-2	.	TRBD1	CASSLFLQGAGNTIYF	TGTGCCAGCAGCTTGTTCTTACAGGGGGCAGGAAACACCATATATTTT
TRBJ2-7	TRBV5-3	.	.	CARSPGNYEQYF	TGTGCCAGAAGCCCGGGGAACTACGAGCAGTACTTC
TRBJ1-6	TRBV6-1	few	.	CASSRDSYNSPLHF	TGTGCCAGCAGCCGGGACTCGTATAATTCACCCCTCCACTTT
TRBJ1-5	TRBV11-2	.	TRBD1	CASSPGQGFQPQHF	TGTGCCAGCAGCCCGGGACAGGGTTTTCAGCCCCAGCATTTT
TRBJ1-4	TRBV10-2	.	TRBD1	CASRGQGADEKLFF	TGCGCCAGCAGGGGACAGGGGGCCGATGAAAAACTGTTTTTT
TRBJ1-2	TRBV19	.	.	CASSTPRQPTNYGYTF	TGTGCCAGTAGTACCCCCCGACAGCCAACTAACTATGGCTACACCTTC
TRBJ2-3	TRBV9	once	.	CASSVGQSPSTDTQYF	TGTGCCAGCAGCGTAGGACAGTCGCCTAGCACAGATACGCAGTATTTT
TRBJ1-1	TRBV2	.	.	CASRKDSLNTEAFF	TGTGCCAGCAGGAAGGACAGTTTGAACACTGAAGCTTTCTTT
TRBJ1-1	TRBV6-5	.	.	CASSYSKGDTEAFF	TGTGCCAGCAGTTACTCGAAAGGGGACACTGAAGCTTTCTTT
TRBJ2-7	TRBV11-2	.	TRBD2	CASSSQRREPYF	TGTGCCAGCAGCTCCCAGAGGCGGGAGCCTTACTTC
TRBJ2-7	TRBV13	.	TRBD2	CASSPILAEGGYEQYF	TGTGCCAGCAGCCCAATACTAGCGGAGGGGGGCTACGAGCAGTACTTC
TRBJ2-7	TRBV27	.	TRBD2	CASRPREGKTSGKNEQYF	TGTGCCAGCAGACCTAGGGAGGGAAAGACTAGCGGGAAAAACGAGCAGTACTTC
TRBJ2-7	TRBV5-4	.	TRBD2	CASSPGLAGPEQYF	TGTGCCAGCAGCCCCGGACTAGCGGGACCCGAGCAGTACTTC
TRBJ1-1	TRBV19	.	.	CASSIRVNTEAFF	TGTGCCAGTAGTATTCGGGTGAACACTGAAGCTTTCTTT
TRBJ2-3	TRBV14	.	TRBD2	CASSQYLLAGGGADTQYF	TGTGCCAGCAGCCAATACCTATTAGCGGGAGGAGGGGCAGATACGCAGTATTTT
TRBJ1-1	TRBV27	.	TRBD1	CASSLMGSGGGNTEAFF	TGTGCCAGCAGTTTAATGGGCTCAGGGGGCGGGAACACTGAAGCTTTCTTT
TRBJ1-1	TRBV25-1	.	.	CASSGQGVLNTEAFF	TGTGCCAGCAGTGGACAAGGGGTCCTGAACACTGAAGCTTTCTTT
TRBJ2-5	TRBV5-5	.	.	CASSLGQLQETQYF	TGTGCCAGCAGCTTAGGACAGCTCCAAGAGACCCAGTACTTC
TRBJ2-1	TRBV11-3	once	TRBD1	CASSLDQAGTGPYNEQFF	TGTGCCAGCAGCTTAGATCAAGCCGGGACAGGGCCGTACAATGAGCAGTTCTTC
TRBJ2-7	TRBV10-3	.	TRBD1	CAISDGQALSYEQYF	TGTGCCATCAGTGATGGACAGGCCCTCTCCTACGAGCAGTACTTC
TRBJ2-1	TRBV28	.	TRBD2	CASSSTSSGSYNEQFF	TGTGCCAGCAGTTCCACATCTAGCGGGAGCTACAATGAGCAGTTCTTC
TRBJ1-1	TRBV6-1	.	.	CASSVFGLNTEAFF	TGTGCCAGCAGTGTATTCGGGTTGAACACTGAAGCTTTCTTT
TRBJ2-7	TRBV7-9	.	.	CSSSLGGLGYEQYF	TGTTCCAGCAGCTTAGGTGGACTTGGCTACGAGCAGTACTTC
TRBJ2-3	TRBV7-6	.	TRBD2	CASSLPSGLATDTQYF	TGTGCCAGCAGCTTACCTAGCGGTTTAGCCACAGATACGCAGTATTTT
TRBJ2-7	TRBV11-2	.	.	CASSLALLYEQYF	TGTGCCAGCAGCTTAGCTCTTTTATACGAGCAGTACTTC
TRBJ2-5	TRBV5-1	.	TRBD1	CASGDPGQLAETQYF	TGCGCCAGCGGCGACCCGGGACAGCTGGCCGAGACCCAGTACTTC
TRBJ2-7	TRBV28	.	TRBD1	CASSFVGTGHYEQYF	TGTGCCAGCAGCTTTGTCGGGACAGGGCACTACGAGCAGTACTTC
TRBJ2-1	TRBV6-5	.	TRBD1	CASSYRPGQGYNEQFF	TGTGCCAGCAGTTACCGCCCGGGACAGGGATACAATGAGCAGTTCTTC